This T cell receptor (beta chain) was captured by sequencing in a study of regulatory T cells in long-lasting Graves disease listed by TCRdb under 2021. Looking at the study overall: Patients with newly diagnosed Graves' disease had been on antithyroid drugs for under 3 months. A total of roughly 33 samples were covered by TCR sequencing, comprising around 13 persistent and 20 or so newly diagnosed Graves' disease patients. The study was registered as a clinical trial and conducted in China. This study used TCR sequencing and RNA sequencing of peripheral blood to compare persistent Graves' disease patients against newly diagnosed Graves' disease patients.

Taken from cysteine to phenylalanine, the CDR3 has 15 residues. Just CDR3 DNA is preserved here, 45 bases in frame from base 1. From V the trimming removes 3 bases and from J it removes 5 bases, while the gene matches leave 7 bases of the junction unaccounted for. CDR1 and CDR2, per the germline V gene, are MDHEN and SYDVKM. Broader findings and caveats from the paper: Peripheral blood alone was examined, since thyroid tissue, which constituted the primary lesion, could not be accessed. Sequencing and analysis were restricted to the TCR beta chain. The authors acknowledged the small sample size as a limitation that may reduce accuracy. Patients with persistent disease shared more public clonotypes (roughly 2,900) than newly diagnosed patients did (approximately 990). TRBV28, TRBJ1-2 and TRBJ2-5 were preferentially used in persistent disease, while TRBV20-1 and TRBJ2-1 were favored in newly diagnosed disease. Persistent Graves' disease patients showed lower TCR Shannon entropy and fewer highly expanded clones than newly diagnosed patients, suggesting clonal expansion.

Read against the paper, the sample's time point label means: newly diagnosed GD, antithyroid drugs for less than 3 months. RNA was extracted from PBMCs in TRIzol for both TCR sequencing and RNA sequencing. The diagnosis of Graves' disease followed American Thyroid Association guidelines. Patients for the study were recruited at an endocrinology department in Xi'an, China. From each patient, roughly 9 milliliters of peripheral blood was collected into an EDTA anticoagulant tube. Ficoll Paque Plus density gradient separation was used to isolate PBMCs, and no additional T cell sorting was done. An Agilent 2100 Bioanalyzer and agarose gel were used to assess RNA quality, and a NanoDrop 2000 was used to measure RNA concentration. This clonotype was detected many times. Its antigen target is currently unknown. Base qualities are missing; no much larger clone stands one base away. Library prep was done by multiplex PCR. Sequencing was performed on an Illumina HiSeq 4000. TCR beta libraries were built with iRepertoire HTBI primers and Arm-PCR amplification of CDR3 regions. PCR products were gel purified before sequencing. The study's processing was this. A total of 62 TRBV and under 15 TRBJ segments were identified across samples and were used for gene usage analysis of CDR3 amino acid clonotypes. COPE and FqMerger were used to merge the filtered high-quality paired reads into contigs. Contigs were aligned with BLAST to IMGT TRBV, TRBD and TRBJ reference genes, and CDR3 was defined per IMGT. Any clonotype with a frequency above 0.1% was classified as a highly expanded clone. Shannon entropy was used to measure repertoire diversity, and the Gini coefficient was used to measure V-J evenness. A clonotype was considered public if more than one individual shared it. TCRdb reworked the public reads: Q25 trimming with fastp, MiXCR clone assembly, productive beta chains retained. Merged by CDR3 protein, the rows form single entries marked with the most common genes and DNA. For this entry, the V and J calls and clone size follow TCRdb and not the study's own pipeline. The sample yields about 500,000 distinct CDR3 sequences; under 20% were counted once. The ten largest make up about 12% of the sample.

This sample was shared with a second study, whose subject was T cells in Graves' hyperthyroidism and ophthalmopathy. The second study's paper adds: Graves' hyperthyroidism was defined as stable when no progression to ophthalmopathy occurred over 18 months of follow-up. Hyperthyroidism patients were newly diagnosed, had a disease duration of under 2 months, and were aged 18 to 65 years. Exclusion was applied to patients with uncontrolled infections, other autoimmune diseases, pregnancy or lactation. Clinical symptoms, serum thyroxine and TRAb, thyroid ultrasound, and orbital computed tomography formed the basis for the diagnoses. The TCR CDR3 was subjected to a first round of RT-PCR using the HTBI primer set and the Qiagen OneStep RT-PCR kit. Most expanded thyroid clonotypes (frequency above 0.001) were also detected in blood, suggesting blood repertoires may reflect thyroid immune responses. A 13 V-J signature model separated ophthalmopathy from stable hyperthyroidism, with about 88% sensitivity and just under 84% specificity in cross-validation and 80%/75% in testing. During validation, the model predicted progression to ophthalmopathy a median of about 6.3 months ahead of onset, with almost 71% sensitivity and 72.22% specificity. A discovery cohort of fewer than 110 patients, roughly 45 with Graves' ophthalmopathy and 55 to 60 with stable Graves' hyperthyroidism, was used to find distinguishing TCR V-J signatures. An independent validation cohort of fewer than 20 hyperthyroidism patients and approximately 17 patients who later progressed to ophthalmopathy tested prospective prediction of ophthalmopathy. The roughly 94 discovery patients were randomly divided into training and test sets at a 7:3 ratio. Thyroid tissue and blood T-cell repertoires from more than five Graves' hyperthyroidism patients were also compared in the study. Once sampling was done, hyperthyroidism patients were given methimazole at a starting dose of 30 mg daily, whereas ophthalmopathy patients were given high-dose intravenous methylprednisolone. Libraries were constructed in a second round of multiplex PCR, after which size selection and purification were performed. The libraries were sequenced on an Illumina HiSeq2000 using paired-end 100 bp reads. SOAPnuke was used to process the raw data, removing reads that contained adapters or uncalled bases, had a mean Phred below 15, or lacked an exact match to the constant primer or identifier. High-quality paired reads were merged with COPE v1.2.5, and unique nucleotide sequences were defined as clonotypes. Clonotypes were aligned to IMGT TRBV, TRBD and TRBJ reference segments using MiTCR v1.1. The analysis included only V-J combinations with a frequency above 0.0001, which together covered around 99% of the repertoires. A TCS score was defined as the ratio between F50 (clonal expansion) and ExV (chaos), using BLOSUM62-based TCRdist between CDR3 peptides within each V-J. Welch's t-statistics and random forest reduced 500 to 650 V-J features to under 15, which were used in a naive Bayes classifier (R e1071). No statistical method was used to fix the sample size in advance, and group allocation was not hidden from the investigators. The paper reports TCR Vbeta CDR3 sequencing of some 140 peripheral blood samples: around 45 ophthalmopathy, over 70 hyperthyroidism and around 17 progressor patients.

The input for sequencing was peripheral blood mononuclear cells (PBMCs), taken at new diagnosis, from a patient treated with antithyroid drugs. Rearrangement joined TRBV28 to TRBJ2-5, with 9 central nucleotides matching TRBD2. The clonotype originates from a man in his forties with Graves disease. Donor details come from another sample of the same person, matched by shared clones. Here the CDR3 is given as CASSFIGSGGETQYF. The nucleotides are TGTGCCAGCAGTTTCATCGGAAGCGGGGGGGAGACCCAGTACTTC.